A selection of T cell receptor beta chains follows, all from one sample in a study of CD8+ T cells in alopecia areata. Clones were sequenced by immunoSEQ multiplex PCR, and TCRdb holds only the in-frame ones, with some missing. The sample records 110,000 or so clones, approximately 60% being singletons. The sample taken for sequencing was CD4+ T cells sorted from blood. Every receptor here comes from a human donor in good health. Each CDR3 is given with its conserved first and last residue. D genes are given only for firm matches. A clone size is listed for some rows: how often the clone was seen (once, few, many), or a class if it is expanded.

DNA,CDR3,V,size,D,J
TGTGCCTGGACAGGGGGATGGGGAGAGACCCAGTACTTC,CAWTGGWGETQYF,TRBV30,-,TRBD1,TRBJ2-5
TGTGCCTGGAGTTCCCCCGGACAGGGGGCTGGTAATGAGCAGTTCTTC,CAWSSPGQGAGNEQFF,TRBV30,few,TRBD1,TRBJ2-1
TGTGCCAGCAGTGAGTCAAGACAGGGGGGAAGTCGCTATAATTCACCCCTCCACTTT,CASSESRQGGSRYNSPLHF,TRBV6-1,few,TRBD1,TRBJ1-6
TGTGCCTGGGCTTCTGGACAGGCAGTCAATGAGCAGTTCTTC,CAWASGQAVNEQFF,TRBV30,-,TRBD1,TRBJ2-1
TGTGCCAGCAGCCCGCGGGACAGGGTGTTCCAAGAGACCCAGTACTTC,CASSPRDRVFQETQYF,TRBV13,-,TRBD1,TRBJ2-5
TGCGCCAGCAGCCAAGCAGGGCGCCAAGAGACCCAGTACTTC,CASSQAGRQETQYF,TRBV4-1,-,-,TRBJ2-5
TGTGCTAGTGGGCTTACAGGGTCCCAAGAGACCCAGTACTTC,CASGLTGSQETQYF,TRBV12-5,few,-,TRBJ2-5
TGCAGCGCCCCGAGGTCCTATGGCTACACCTTC,CSAPRSYGYTF,TRBV29-1,few,-,TRBJ1-2
TGTGCCAGCGGTACGGAAGCCGGGACACGTGAAGCTTTCTTT,CASGTEAGTREAFF,TRBV9,-,-,TRBJ1-1
TGTGCCAGCAGCCAAGGGGTAGCGACCTTACAAGAGACCCAGTACTTC,CASSQGVATLQETQYF,TRBV7-8,-,-,TRBJ2-5